The source of this T cell receptor beta chain is a study of T cell repertoires in cytomegalovirus infection. Study as a whole: Indications came from public TCR beta signatures; they pointed to CMV infection and to a matching HLA type. Regarding the study as a whole: Cumulated frequencies of public TCR beta families served to identify carriers of CMV plus the relevant HLA.

CDR3 length: 14 amino acids. In germline, CDR1 is SGHTA, CDR2 FQGNSA. After removal of 5 bases from V and 3 bases from J, the junction contained 3 bases not matched to a gene. This clonotype was counted at least ten times. Its cognate antigen is unknown. TCRdb re-analysed the reads in MiXCR, keeping a single row per CDR3 protein. In the table there are 110,000 or so distinct CDR3 sequences, around 30% of which are singletons. The receptor's source is a human donor in good health (CMV status not recorded). Some clones in this sample may be carry-over from other donors' samples. The sample here was CD8+ T cells from cultured PBMCs, taken from culture after CMV antigen stimulation. The chain links TRBV7-2 to TRBJ1-1, with TRBD1 identical over 10 bases. CDR3 nucleotides: TGTGCCAGCAGCGCGGGACAGGGGTACACTGAAGCTTTCTTT. Protein: CASSAGQGYTEAFF.